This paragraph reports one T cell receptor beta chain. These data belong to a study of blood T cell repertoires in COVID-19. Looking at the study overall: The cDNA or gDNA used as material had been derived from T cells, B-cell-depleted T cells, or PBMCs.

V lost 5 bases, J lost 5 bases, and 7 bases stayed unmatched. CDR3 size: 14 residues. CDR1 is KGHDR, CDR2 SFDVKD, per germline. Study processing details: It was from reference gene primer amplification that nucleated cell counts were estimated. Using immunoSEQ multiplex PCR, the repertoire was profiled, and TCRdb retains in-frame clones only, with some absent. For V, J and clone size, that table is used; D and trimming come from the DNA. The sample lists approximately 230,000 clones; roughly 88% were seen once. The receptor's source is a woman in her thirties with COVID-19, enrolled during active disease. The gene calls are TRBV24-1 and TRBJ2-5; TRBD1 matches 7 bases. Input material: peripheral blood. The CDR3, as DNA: TGTGCCACCAGTGTGGGACAGTCCCAGGAGACCCAGTACTTC. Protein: CATSVGQSQETQYF.